The clone carrying this T cell receptor beta chain was detected only a few times. The antigen is undetermined. This CDR3 region has 16 residues. Trimming cost V 5 bases and J 2 bases; bases outside gene matches: 8. The germline gives CDR1 SEHNR, CDR2 FQNEAQ (reference sequence). It was with a sample-barcoded 5' primer and a J-beta primer mix that a second PCR of roughly 7 to 12 cycles was run. Every sample returned 2.5 million or more CDR3-containing paired-end reads. TCRdb re-analysed the 5' RACE reads in MiXCR, keeping a single row per CDR3 protein. This table has about 1,400,000 distinct CDR3 sequences, about 43% appearing once. The record originates from a study of blood T cells in healthy people across ages. Study results and limitations: Compared with aged donors, long-lived donors showed fewer expanded clones, suggesting selection.

Sequenced material: blood. This clonotype was sampled from a woman in her late teens or twenties in good health. The chain combines TRBV7-9 with TRBJ2-7; 11 positions match TRBD2. This CDR3 reads CASSPRLAGYPYEQYF. The CDR3 region has the DNA TGTGCCAGCAGCCCACGACTAGCGGGGTACCCCTACGAGCAGTACTTC.